This T cell receptor beta chain was observed in a study of T cell changes during pregnancy in multiple sclerosis. Measured with immunoSEQ multiplex PCR; TCRdb has only the in-frame clones, and not every one. The sample shows around 38,000 clones, about 92% of them seen only once. Sequenced material: CD8+ T cells from peripheral blood mononuclear cells, taken in the third trimester of pregnancy. The receptor's source is a female donor with multiple sclerosis, enrolled in a pregnancy study.

The CDR3 is CASSQETGQNYEQYF. The CDR3 bases are TGCGCCAGCAGCCAAGAAACCGGACAGAACTACGAGCAGTACTTC. This chain links TRBV4-3 with TRBJ2-7; the D gene is possibly TRBD1 (6 bases). Trimming removed 0 bases from V and 3 bases from J, with 12 bases in between. CDR3 length equals 15 residues. CDR1 and CDR2 from the germline V gene are LGHNA and YSLEER.